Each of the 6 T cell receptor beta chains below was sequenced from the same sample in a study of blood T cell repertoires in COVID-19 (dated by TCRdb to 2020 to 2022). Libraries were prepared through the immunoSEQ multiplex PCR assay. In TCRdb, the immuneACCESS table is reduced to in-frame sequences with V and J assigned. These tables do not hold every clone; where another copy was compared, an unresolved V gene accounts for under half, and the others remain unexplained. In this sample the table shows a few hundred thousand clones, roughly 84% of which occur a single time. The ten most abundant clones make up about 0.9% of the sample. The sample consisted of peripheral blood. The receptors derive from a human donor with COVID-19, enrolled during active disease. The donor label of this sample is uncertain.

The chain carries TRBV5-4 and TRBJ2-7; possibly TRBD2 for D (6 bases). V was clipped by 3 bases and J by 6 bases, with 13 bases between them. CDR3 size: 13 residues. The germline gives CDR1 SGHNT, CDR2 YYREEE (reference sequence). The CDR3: CASSSQGGSEQYF. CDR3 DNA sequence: TGTGCCAGCAGCTCCCAGGGAGGTTCCGAGCAGTACTTC.

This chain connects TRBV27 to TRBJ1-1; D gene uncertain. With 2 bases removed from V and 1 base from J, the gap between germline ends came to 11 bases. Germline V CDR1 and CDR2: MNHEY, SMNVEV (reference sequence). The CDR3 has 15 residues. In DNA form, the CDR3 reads TGTGCCAGCAGTTTAACGCTGGGCCGGAACACTGAAGCTTTCTTT. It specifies CASSLTLGRNTEAFF.

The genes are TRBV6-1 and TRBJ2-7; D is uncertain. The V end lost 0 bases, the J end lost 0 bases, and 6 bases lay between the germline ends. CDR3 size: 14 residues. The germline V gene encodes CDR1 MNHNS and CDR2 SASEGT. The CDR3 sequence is CASSEASSSYEQYF. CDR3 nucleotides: TGTGCCAGCAGTGAAGCGTCCAGCTCCTACGAGCAGTACTTC.

The CDR3 sequence is CASRVAGPGNTIYF. The CDR3 region has the DNA TGTGCCAGCCGGGTTGCGGGACCAGGAAACACCATATATTTT. V and J are TRBV6-5 and TRBJ1-3; possible D gene TRBD1, 5 bases. Trimming took 8 bases from V and 4 from J, leaving 15 bases between them. Germline V gives CDR1 MNHEY, CDR2 SVGAGI. The length of the CDR3 is 14 residues.

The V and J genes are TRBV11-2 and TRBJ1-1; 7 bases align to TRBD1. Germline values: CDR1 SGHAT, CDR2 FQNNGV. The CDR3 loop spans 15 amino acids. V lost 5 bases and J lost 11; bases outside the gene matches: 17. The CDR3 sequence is CASSPTSQGTVSAFF. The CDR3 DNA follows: TGTGCCAGCAGCCCAACCTCCCAAGGGACAGTATCCGCTTTCTTT.

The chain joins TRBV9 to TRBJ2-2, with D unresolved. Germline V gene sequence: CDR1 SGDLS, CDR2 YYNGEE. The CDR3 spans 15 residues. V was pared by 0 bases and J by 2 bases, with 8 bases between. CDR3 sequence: CASSVVEANTGELFF. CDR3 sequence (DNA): TGTGCCAGCAGCGTAGTAGAAGCTAACACCGGGGAGCTGTTTTTT.